This passage covers 12 T cell receptor beta chains from one sample sequenced in a study of vaccination and CD4 T cells after COVID-19. These receptors have no known antigen. Sequencing of cultured CD4+ T cell DNA used the Oncomine TCR Beta short-read assay. TCRdb reprocessed the PCR reads with MiXCR, giving one entry per CDR3 protein. The sample shows about 5,400 distinct CDR3 sequences, less than 50% of them seen only once. Treatment here: roughly nine-day PBMC culture with coronavirus spike peptide pools or control peptides (ViraFEST assay). Source material: CD4+ T cells from blood, cultured in vitro. All receptors derive from a human donor who had recovered from COVID-19.

The V and J genes are TRBV7-2 and TRBJ2-5; possible D gene TRBD2, 6 bases. The CDR3 loop spans 13 amino acids. Trimming took 5 bases from V and 0 from J, leaving 7 bases between them. Germline CDR1 reads SGHTA; CDR2 reads FQGNSA. The DNA of the CDR3 is TGTGCCAGCAGCCCGGGGGACCAAGAGACCCAGTACTTC. Encoded protein: CASSPGDQETQYF.

The CDR3 coding sequence is TGTGCCAGCAGTTTGGGACACAGGGGGTATTTT. Translation: CASSLGHRGYF. The chain joins TRBV6-2 or TRBV6-3 to TRBJ2-3, with TRBD1 matching 7 bases. The CDR3 spans 11 residues. Germline CDR1 reads MNHEY; CDR2 reads SVGEGT. The V segment lost 4 bases and the J segment 14 bases; nucleotides outside the gene matches: 6.

The rearrangement uses TRBV27 and TRBJ1-6; D remains ambiguous. The V end lost 5 bases, the J end lost 7 bases, and 9 bases lay between the germline ends. Germline V gene data show CDR1 as MNHEY and CDR2 as SMNVEV (reference sequence). This CDR3 spans 13 amino acids. In nucleotides, the CDR3 is TGTGCCAGCAGTGCGTCCAGGAATTCACCCCTCCACTTT. It codes for CASSASRNSPLHF.

This clonotype has just a few counts. CDR3: CASSLASGGGQPQHF. The DNA for the CDR3 is TGTGCCAGCAGCTTAGCATCAGGGGGCGGTCAGCCCCAGCATTTT. This chain uses TRBV7-2 with TRBJ1-5; 8 positions agree with TRBD1. The V and J ends lost 0 bases and 6 bases, in that order; junction bases with no gene match: 4. This CDR3 has 15 amino acids. Germline V CDR1 and CDR2: SGHTA, FQGNSA. The full variable domain, completed using reference TRBV7-2 and TRBJ1-5, is GAGVSQSPSNKVTEKGKDVELRCDPISGHTALYWYRQSLGQGLEFLIYFQGNSAPDKSGLPSDRFSAERTGGSVSTLTIQRTQQEDSAVYLCASSLASGGGQPQHFGDGTRLSIL.

This clonotype was detected only once. This chain joins TRBV5-4 and TRBJ1-6; 7 bases agree with TRBD1. CDR3 length equals 15 residues. J was trimmed by 7 bases and V by 8 bases; bases with no gene match: 12. CDR1 and CDR2 (germline): SGHNT, YYREEE (reference sequence). The CDR3 is CASAKGAPGNSPLHF. The CDR3 coding sequence is TGTGCCAGTGCAAAGGGGGCCCCGGGGAATTCACCCCTCCACTTT. Complete variable domain (other parts from reference TRBV5-4 and TRBJ1-6): ETGVTQSPTHLIKTRGQQVTLRCSSQSGHNTVSWYQQALGQGPQFIFQYYREEENGRGNFPPRFSGLQFPNYSSELNVNALELDDSALYLCASAKGAPGNSPLHFGNGTRLTVT.

This clonotype was seen a few times. The gene calls are TRBV6-1 and TRBJ2-7; 7 bases match TRBD2. The V gene's germline CDR1 is MNHNS and CDR2 SASEGT. V lost 4 bases to trimming and J lost 2 bases; unmatched junction nucleotides: 11. CDR3 length: 16 residues. The CDR3 DNA reads as TGTGCCAGCAGTGCAGCTGTAGCGGGCGGACCCTACGAGCAGTACTTC. Its translation is CASSAAVAGGPYEQYF.

This chain uses TRBV5-4 with TRBJ2-5; weak D call: TRBD2 (6 bases). This CDR3 is built from 14 residues. Germline assignment: CDR1 SGHNT and CDR2 YYREEE (reference sequence). V was pared by 4 bases and J by 2 bases, with 12 bases between. The CDR3 DNA follows: TGTGCCAGCAGCCTAGGGACTTTGCAAGAGACCCAGTACTTC. It is translated as CASSLGTLQETQYF.

The gene calls are TRBV6-1 and TRBJ1-5, with D tentatively TRBD1 (5 bases). Germline CDR1 and CDR2: MNHNS and SASEGT. V was cut by 1 base and J by 4 bases, with 11 bases left in between. This CDR3 is 15 amino acids long. The CDR3 nucleotides read TGTGCCAGCAGTGAAGTGGCAGGGTCAAATCAGCCCCAGCATTTT. This sequence encodes CASSEVAGSNQPQHF.

The gene calls are TRBV5-1 and TRBJ2-7, with 9 bases matching TRBD2. The V gene's germline CDR1 is SGHRS and CDR2 YFSETQ. This CDR3 is built from 14 residues. V lost 3 bases and J lost 3; bases outside the gene matches: 4. CDR3 DNA sequence: TGCGCCAGCAGCTCCTTAGCGGGGGACTACGAGCAGTACTTC. Its translation is CASSSLAGDYEQYF.

The rearrangement uses TRBV20-1 and TRBJ1-5, with D uncertain. CDR3 length: 15 amino acids. Germline CDR1 is DFQATT and CDR2 is SNEGSKA (reference sequence). V lost 1 base, J lost 0 bases, and 10 bases lay in between. The CDR3 DNA reads as TGCAGTGCTAGAGGCCCCGGGGTTAGCAATCAGCCCCAGCATTTT. It translates to CSARGPGVSNQPQHF.

The V call is TRBV6-2 or TRBV6-3, the J call TRBJ2-7, with TRBD2 matching 8 bases. In germline, CDR1 is MNHEY, CDR2 SVGEGT. The CDR3 is made up of 15 amino acids. Trimming cost V 5 bases and J 3 bases; bases outside gene matches: 9. Written as DNA, the CDR3 is TGTGCCAGCAGTCGAGCGGGGGCCTCGAGCTACGAGCAGTACTTC. As protein: CASSRAGASSYEQYF.

This clonotype came up once. The genes are TRBV20-1 and TRBJ1-2; possibly TRBD1 for D (5 bases). Deletions cut 6 bases from V and 4 bases from J, with 21 bases between. Germline V CDR1 and CDR2: DFQATT, SNEGSKA (reference sequence). The CDR3 totals 15 residues. The CDR3 sequence: CSAQSGAANVYGYTF. For the CDR3, the DNA is TGCAGTGCCCAGAGCGGGGCAGCTAATGTCTATGGCTACACCTTC.